This TCR beta chain was sequenced in a study of blood T cell repertoires in COVID-19. Background on the study: Some COVID-19 samples were acute and others convalescent; all came from the United States, Italy and Spain. PBMCs, B-cell-depleted T cells, or T cells were the source of the cDNA or gDNA that made up the material.

This CDR3 spans 16 amino acids. The V gene lost 3 bases and the J gene lost 5 bases, with 14 bases spanning the gap. Germline lookup yields CDR1 MDHEN and CDR2 SYDVKM. In the authors' workflow: Amplification from reference gene primers served as the basis for estimated nucleated cell counts. Method: immunoSEQ multiplex PCR; TCRdb's copy keeps in-frame clones and lacks some. The D gene and trimming were derived from the DNA, and the V and J assignments and clone size from that table. Counted here are about 20,000 clones, roughly 89% occurring once; the ten biggest clones make up roughly 4.2%. The chain combines TRBV28 with TRBJ1-6, with a possible D match to TRBD1 (5 bases). The sample consisted of peripheral blood. This receptor was obtained from a human donor in a cohort sampled during active COVID-19. The CDR3 is CASSLARGPDNSPLHF. CDR3 bases: TGTGCCAGCAGTTTGGCGCGGGGCCCAGATAATTCACCCCTCCACTTT.